The T cell receptor (beta chain) described here comes from a study of blood T cell repertoires in COVID-19. Losses at the gene ends were 7 bases for V and 4 bases for J; bases not matched to a gene: 9. The CDR3 has 14 amino acids. Per the germline V gene, CDR1 is MNHEY and CDR2 is SVGAGI. The table came from immunoSEQ multiplex PCR; TCRdb's copy has only in-frame clones and leaves some out. The sample yields around 260,000 clones, 75% to 95% seen once. The gene calls are TRBV6-5 and TRBJ2-7; 8 bases map to TRBD1. Sequencing was performed on peripheral blood. This sequence was found in a person aged 18 to 30 with COVID-19, enrolled during active disease. DNA for the CDR3: TGTGCCAGCATCGGACAGGGTGGGTCGTACGAGCAGTACTTC. Translated: CASIGQGGSYEQYF.